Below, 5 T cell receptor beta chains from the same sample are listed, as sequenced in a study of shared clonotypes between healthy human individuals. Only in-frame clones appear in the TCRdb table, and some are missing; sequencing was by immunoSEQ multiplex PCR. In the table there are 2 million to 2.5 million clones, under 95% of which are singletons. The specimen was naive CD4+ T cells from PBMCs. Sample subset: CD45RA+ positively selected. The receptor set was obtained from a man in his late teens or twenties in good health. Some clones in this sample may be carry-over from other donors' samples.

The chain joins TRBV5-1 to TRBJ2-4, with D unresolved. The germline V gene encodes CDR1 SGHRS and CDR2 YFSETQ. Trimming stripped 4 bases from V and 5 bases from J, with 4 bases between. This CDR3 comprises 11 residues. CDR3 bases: TGCGCCAGCAGCGCCGAAAACATTCAGTACTTC. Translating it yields CASSAENIQYF. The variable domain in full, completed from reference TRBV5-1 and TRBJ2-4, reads KAGVTQTPRYLIKTRGQQVTLSCSPISGHRSVSWYQQTPGQGLQFLFEYFSETQRNKGNFPGRFSGRQFSNSRSEMNVSTLELGDSALYLCASSAENIQYFGAGTRLSVL.

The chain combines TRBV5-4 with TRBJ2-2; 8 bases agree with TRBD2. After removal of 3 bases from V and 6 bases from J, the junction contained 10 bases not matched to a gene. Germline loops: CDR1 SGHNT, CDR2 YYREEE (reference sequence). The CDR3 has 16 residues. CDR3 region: CASSSIGGALAGELFF. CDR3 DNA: TGTGCCAGCAGCTCAATCGGGGGGGCGCTGGCCGGGGAGCTGTTTTTT.

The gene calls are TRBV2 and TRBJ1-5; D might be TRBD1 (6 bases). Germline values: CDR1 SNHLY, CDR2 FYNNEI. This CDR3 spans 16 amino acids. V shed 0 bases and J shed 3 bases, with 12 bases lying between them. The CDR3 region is CASSEAKGTLNQPQHF. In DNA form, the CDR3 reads TGTGCCAGCAGTGAAGCTAAAGGGACACTCAATCAGCCCCAGCATTTT.

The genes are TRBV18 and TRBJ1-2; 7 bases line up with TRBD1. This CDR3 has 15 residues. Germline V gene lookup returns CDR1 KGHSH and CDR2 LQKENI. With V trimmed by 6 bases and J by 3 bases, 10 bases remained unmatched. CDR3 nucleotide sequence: TGTGCCAGCTCCCTTGGACAGGACAGGTACTATGGCTACACCTTC. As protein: CASSLGQDRYYGYTF.

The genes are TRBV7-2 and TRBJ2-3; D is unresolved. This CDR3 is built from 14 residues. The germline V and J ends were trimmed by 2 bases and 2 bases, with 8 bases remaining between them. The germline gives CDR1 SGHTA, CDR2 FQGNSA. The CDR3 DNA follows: TGTGCCAGCAGCTTACGAAGACTCACAGATACGCAGTATTTT. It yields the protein CASSLRRLTDTQYF. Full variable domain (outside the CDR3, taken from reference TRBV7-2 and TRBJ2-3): GAGVSQSPSNKVTEKGKDVELRCDPISGHTALYWYRQSLGQGLEFLIYFQGNSAPDKSGLPSDRFSAERTGGSVSTLTIQRTQQEDSAVYLCASSLRRLTDTQYFGPGTRLTVL.